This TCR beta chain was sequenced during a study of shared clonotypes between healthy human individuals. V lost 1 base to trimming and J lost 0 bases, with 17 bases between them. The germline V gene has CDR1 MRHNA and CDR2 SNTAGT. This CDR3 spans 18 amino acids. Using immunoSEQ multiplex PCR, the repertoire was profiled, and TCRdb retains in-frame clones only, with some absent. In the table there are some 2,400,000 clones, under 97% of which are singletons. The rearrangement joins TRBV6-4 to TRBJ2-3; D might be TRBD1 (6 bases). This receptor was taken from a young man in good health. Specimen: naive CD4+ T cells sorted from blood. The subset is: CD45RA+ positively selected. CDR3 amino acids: CASSDWLARGTSTDTQYF. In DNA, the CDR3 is TGTGCCAGCAGTGACTGGTTAGCTAGGGGGACAAGCACAGATACGCAGTATTTT.